The 21 T cell receptor beta chains below all came from one sample that was sequenced in a study of OX40 agonist ivuxolimab in advanced cancers. The assay was immunoSEQ multiplex PCR, and TCRdb's table has in-frame clones only and misses some. This table has tens of thousands of clones, about 90% appearing once. The sample consisted of CD4+ or CD8+ T cells sorted from blood, taken in a trial of the OX40 agonist ivuxolimab. Source of these receptors: an adult with an advanced solid tumor such as melanoma, head and neck, liver or kidney cancer.

Points on this clone: Other DNA sequences in the same sample also yield this CDR3. The rearrangement joins TRBV30 to TRBJ2-5, with D perhaps given as TRBD1 or TRBD2 (5 bases each). The V end was cut by 4 bases, the J end by 2 bases, with 17 bases between. CDR3 length: 15 residues. Germline V gives CDR1 GTSNPN, CDR2 SVGIG (reference sequence). The DNA for the CDR3 is TGTGCCTGGATCCATACGGGGACCCGTCAAGAGACCCAGTACTTC. Translated, it gives CAWIHTGTRQETQYF.

The rearrangement uses TRBV19 and TRBJ2-2; maybe TRBD1 (5 bases). The V and J ends lost 6 bases and 0 bases respectively, with 14 bases between them. In germline, CDR1 is LNHDA, CDR2 SQIVND (reference sequence). This CDR3 comprises 16 residues. CDR3 in amino acids: CASSTADSSNTGELFF. The CDR3 DNA reads as TGTGCCAGTAGCACCGCTGACAGTTCGAACACCGGGGAGCTGTTTTTT.

The chain joins TRBV7-9 to TRBJ1-2, with D unclear. Trimming stripped 5 bases from V and 4 bases from J, with 14 bases between. The CDR3 is made up of 14 amino acids. In germline, CDR1 is SEHNR, CDR2 FQNEAQ (reference sequence). The chain's CDR3 is CASSPSRGAYGYTF. CDR3 DNA: TGTGCCAGCAGCCCATCCCGCGGCGCCTATGGCTACACCTTC.

The chain couples TRBV28 to TRBJ2-3, with 10 bases lining up with TRBD2. CDR1 is MDHEN and CDR2 is SYDVKM in the germline V gene. This CDR3 comprises 18 residues. J lost 2 bases, V lost 6 bases, and 14 bases had no gene match. Here the CDR3 DNA reads TGTGCCAGCAGCCTTGACCCACCTAGCGGGGGAAACACAGATACGCAGTATTTT. It translates to CASSLDPPSGGNTDTQYF.

The rearrangement uses TRBV10-1 and TRBJ2-3; maybe TRBD1 (5 bases). Per the germline V gene, CDR1 is WNHNN and CDR2 is SYGVQD (reference sequence). This CDR3 contains 14 residues. Trimming took 0 bases from V and 3 from J, leaving 7 bases between them. CDR3 protein: CASSESRGTDTQYF. The CDR3 nucleotides are TGCGCCAGCAGTGAGTCAAGGGGTACAGATACGCAGTATTTT.

V and J are TRBV12-5 and TRBJ2-1, with TRBD1 matching 7 bases. The CDR3 consists of 14 residues. The junction had 6 bases not matched to a gene; V was cut back by 6 bases and J by 4 bases. Germline V gives CDR1 LGHNT, CDR2 FRNRAP. The DNA of the CDR3 is TGTGCTAGTGGGACAGGGAACAAATACAATGAGCAGTTCTTC. Encoded protein: CASGTGNKYNEQFF.

J is TRBJ2-2 and V is TRBV9; no firm D call. The CDR3 contains 13 residues. Germline V lookup: CDR1 SGDLS, CDR2 YYNGEE. V was clipped by 4 bases and J by 1 base, with 5 bases between them. The CDR3 region is CASSFRNTGELFF. The CDR3 DNA sequence: TGTGCCAGCAGCTTTAGGAACACCGGGGAGCTGTTTTTT.

The chain combines TRBV7-2 with TRBJ2-1; TRBD2 matches at 12 bases. The length of the CDR3 is 18 residues. After removal of 1 base from V and 6 bases from J, the junction contained 10 bases not matched to a gene. Per the germline V gene, CDR1 is SGHTA and CDR2 is FQGNSA. The DNA of the CDR3 is TGTGCCAGCAGCTTAGGCCTGCAGACTAGCGGGAGAGCCAATGAGCAGTTCTTC. This encodes CASSLGLQTSGRANEQFF.

This clone is a singleton in its sample. The chain links TRBV7-2 to TRBJ2-2; TRBD2 is a possible D gene (6 bases). The CDR3 has 15 amino acids. V lost 5 bases, J lost 4 bases, and 14 bases lay in between. Germline CDR1 reads SGHTA; CDR2 reads FQGNSA. The CDR3 DNA is TGTGCCAGCAGCCAACCACTAGCATCCACCGGGGAGCTGTTTTTT. As protein: CASSQPLASTGELFF.

The chain couples TRBV5-4 to TRBJ1-1; D possibly corresponds to TRBD1 (5 bases). Trimming cost V 1 base and J 6 bases, with 10 bases left between them. The CDR3 has 13 residues. Germline-derived CDR1 and CDR2 are SGHNT and YYREEE (reference sequence). The CDR3 DNA reads TGTGCCAGCAGCTTGCAGGGAGGGTCTGAAGCTTTCTTT. It encodes CASSLQGGSEAFF.

The chain combines TRBV2 with TRBJ2-1; TRBD2 aligns across 10 bases. V shed 2 bases and J 4 bases; nucleotides not matched to a gene: 2. The CDR3 runs 15 residues. Germline V gives CDR1 SNHLY, CDR2 FYNNEI. The CDR3 region is CASSESSGRYNEQFF. In nucleotides, the CDR3 is TGTGCCAGCAGTGAAAGTAGCGGGAGGTACAATGAGCAGTTCTTC.

The V and J genes are TRBV14 and TRBJ1-2, with a possible D match to TRBD1 (6 bases). Germline loops: CDR1 SGHDN, CDR2 FVKESK. The length of the CDR3 is 14 residues. With 5 bases removed from V and 8 bases from J, the gap between germline ends came to 18 bases. The CDR3 coding sequence is TGTGCCAGCAGCAAAGGGGGGAGAAGGAGCGGCTACACCTTC. Amino acid sequence: CASSKGGRRSGYTF.

The rearrangement uses TRBV5-1 and TRBJ1-4; D is possibly TRBD1 (5 bases). The CDR3 runs to 16 residues. The V end was cut by 4 bases, the J end by 3 bases, with 16 bases between. Germline V gives CDR1 SGHRS, CDR2 YFSETQ. The CDR3 protein is CASSGIPGPANEKLFF. CDR3 sequence (DNA): TGCGCCAGCAGCGGGATTCCGGGACCCGCTAATGAAAAACTGTTTTTT.

The chain combines TRBV5-1 with TRBJ2-1; TRBD2 matches 15 bases. V dropped 5 bases and J dropped 8; count of bases not matched to a gene: 5. Germline V gene sequence: CDR1 SGHRS, CDR2 YFSETQ. The CDR3 covers 15 residues. The CDR3 region is CASSFGLAGGDEQFF. DNA of the CDR3: TGCGCCAGCAGTTTTGGACTAGCGGGAGGGGATGAGCAGTTCTTC.

The CDR3 region is CAISGISYNEQFF. CDR3 bases: TGTGCCATCAGTGGAATCTCCTACAATGAGCAGTTCTTC. This sequence joins TRBV10-3 and TRBJ2-1; D unclear. The CDR3 contains 13 residues. Germline V gene lookup returns CDR1 ENHRY and CDR2 SYGVKD. V lost 4 bases, J lost 0 bases, and 4 bases lay in between.

This chain joins TRBV10-1 and TRBJ2-7, with 8 bases identical to TRBD2. The V gene's germline CDR1 is WNHNN and CDR2 SYGVQD (reference sequence). This CDR3 is built from 13 residues. The V gene end was trimmed by 5 bases and the J gene end by 3 bases; junction bases not matched to a gene: 3. The CDR3 region has the DNA TGCGCCAGCAGTCCGGGGGGGGTCTACGAGCAGTACTTC. Translated, it gives CASSPGGVYEQYF.

The chain carries TRBV14 and TRBJ2-7; the D is unclear. V lost 2 bases and J lost 0, with 8 bases in between. The CDR3 is made up of 14 amino acids. The V gene's germline CDR1 is SGHDN and CDR2 FVKESK. The DNA of the CDR3 is TGTGCCAGCAGCCAACGGCCTCACTCCTACGAGCAGTACTTC. Translated: CASSQRPHSYEQYF. The full variable domain, rest sourced from reference TRBV14 and TRBJ2-7, is EAGVTQFPSHSVIEKGQTVTLRCDPISGHDNLYWYRRVMGKEIKFLLHFVKESKQDESGMPNNRFLAERTGGTYSTLKVQPAELEDSGVYFCASSQRPHSYEQYFGPGTRLTVT.

This chain uses TRBV27 with TRBJ2-1; the D is unclear. The V gene lost 0 bases and the J gene lost 8 bases, with 8 bases spanning the gap. The CDR3 totals 13 residues. CDR1 and CDR2 (germline): MNHEY, SMNVEV (reference sequence). This CDR3 reads CASSLSMVHEQFF. The CDR3 nucleotides are TGTGCCAGCAGTTTATCGATGGTCCATGAGCAGTTCTTC.

This clone was counted once. The chain uses TRBV15 and TRBJ1-2; no clear D gene. Germline V gene data show CDR1 as LNHNV and CDR2 as YYDKDF (reference sequence). CDR3 length: 14 amino acids. V was clipped by 1 base and J by 2 bases, with 8 bases between them. The CDR3 nucleotides read TGTGCCACCAGCAGAGTCCACAGAAACTATGGCTACACCTTC. It encodes CATSRVHRNYGYTF.

The chain carries TRBV5-4 and TRBJ2-3; weak D call: TRBD2 (5 bases). The V end was cut by 1 base, the J end by 6 bases, with 12 bases between. The CDR3 contains 14 residues. Per the germline V gene, CDR1 is SGHNT and CDR2 is YYREEE (reference sequence). In DNA form, the CDR3 reads TGTGCCAGCAGCTTGTCCAAGGGAGCGGATACGCAGTATTTT. Translating gives CASSLSKGADTQYF.

The chain employs TRBV5-1 and TRBJ2-7; no firm D call. The V gene's germline CDR1 is SGHRS and CDR2 YFSETQ. Trimming cost V 0 bases and J 2 bases, with 6 bases left between them. The CDR3 is made up of 13 amino acids. The CDR3 DNA follows: TGCGCCAGCAGCTTGGCCTGGGCCTACGAGCAGTACTTC. This encodes CASSLAWAYEQYF.